This T cell receptor (beta chain) originates from a study of identical twins. TCRdb re-called the 5' RACE reads through MiXCR, storing one row per CDR3 protein. The sample has approximately 1.8 million distinct CDR3 sequences; under 35% are singletons. Whole-study results and caveats: Zero-insertion findings could be partly confounded by invariant cells (MAIT and iNKT cells). Cord blood beta clonotypes that were abundant carried fewer insertions, and memory repertoires showed no such trend. The authors drew conclusions from cross-sectional statistical analysis rather than following the same donors.

Remarks on this clonotype: Its antigen is undetermined.

This clonotype was obtained from a newborn girl in good health. The sample consisted of cord blood.

The CDR3 reads CASNPGQGNTEAFF. The CDR3, as DNA: TGTGCCAGCAATCCCGGACAGGGTAACACTGAAGCTTTCTTT. V is TRBV7-2 and J is TRBJ1-1; 8 nucleotides align to TRBD1. The V gene's germline CDR1 is SGHTA and CDR2 FQGNSA. The CDR3 length is 14 residues. With V trimmed by 7 bases and J by 2 bases, 6 bases remained unmatched.